The next 14 T cell receptor beta chains were all read from a single sample in a study of technical replicates of blood from several donors. Assay: immunoSEQ multiplex PCR; the TCRdb copy retains only in-frame clones and omits some. The data contain 75,000 or so clones, 90% to 95% of them seen just once; the ten biggest clones take up 0.35% to 0.45%. The sequenced sample consisted of T cells isolated from PBMCs. These TCRs come from a human donor in good health.

This clone was recorded once. V is TRBV20-1 and J is TRBJ2-1; possible D gene TRBD1, 6 bases. The CDR3 sequence is 11 residues long. CDR1 DFQATT and CDR2 SNEGSKA come from the germline V gene (reference sequence). The V end lost 5 bases, the J end lost 12 bases, and 14 bases lay between the germline ends. The CDR3 loop reads CSAPTGFRQFF. DNA for the CDR3: TGCAGTGCTCCTACAGGGTTCAGGCAGTTCTTC.

This clone was found a few times. The chain recombines TRBV5-6 with TRBJ2-5; D is possibly TRBD2 (6 bases). The germline V and J ends were trimmed by 2 bases and 2 bases, with 16 bases remaining between them. Looked up from germline, CDR1 is SGHDT and CDR2 is YYEEEE. The CDR3 has 16 amino acids. CDR3 coding DNA: TGTGCCAGCAGCTTTGCCACGGGGACTCATCAAGAGACCCAGTACTTC. Its translation is CASSFATGTHQETQYF.

V gene TRBV9 combines with J gene TRBJ2-7; 9 bases are a match to TRBD2. V gave up 8 bases and J gave up 3 bases; unmatched junction bases: 9. This CDR3 has 14 residues. Germline values: CDR1 SGDLS, CDR2 YYNGEE. This CDR3 is CASSVAGDGYEQYF. CDR3 DNA sequence: TGTGCCAGTAGTGTAGCGGGAGATGGCTACGAGCAGTACTTC.

The V and J genes are TRBV25-1 and TRBJ1-1; the match to TRBD1 covers 11 bases. Germline V gives CDR1 MGHDK, CDR2 SYGVNS. J gave up 7 bases and V 10 bases, and 17 bases lay outside the gene matches. The CDR3 runs to 16 residues. CDR3 nucleotides: TGTGCCACCAGGAATTCCGACGGACAGGGGGCCTTTGAAGCTTTCTTT. Translating gives CATRNSDGQGAFEAFF.

The table lists this clone with a count of one. The chain employs TRBV4-2 and TRBJ2-3; D gene unclear. The V end lost 4 bases, the J end lost 1 base, and 9 bases lay between the germline ends. The germline V gene encodes CDR1 LGHNA and CDR2 YNFKEQ. The CDR3 extends over 14 amino acids. The CDR3 coding sequence is TGTGCCAGCAGCCTGTTATCCGGCACAGATACGCAGTATTTT. This gives the protein CASSLLSGTDTQYF.

This chain uses TRBV30 with TRBJ2-4; D not certain. Deletions cut 2 bases from V and 6 bases from J, with 8 bases between. The CDR3 is made up of 12 amino acids. CDR1 is GTSNPN and CDR2 is SVGIG in the germline V gene (reference sequence). CDR3 sequence reads: CAWSYTANIQYF. The CDR3 DNA is TGTGCCTGGAGTTACACAGCAAACATTCAGTACTTC.

Worth noting for this clone: One junction end does not reproduce the germline sequence, and a read error may be involved. This chain links TRBV9 with TRBJ1-4; 8 nucleotides agree with TRBD1. Looked up from germline, CDR1 is SGDLS and CDR2 is YYNGEE. The CDR3 sequence is 14 residues long. The CDR3 nucleotides are TGTGCCAGCAGCGGTGGACAGGGTAATGACAAACTGTTTTTT. Protein product: CASSGGQGNDKLFF. Full variable domain (rest looked up from reference TRBV9 and TRBJ1-4): DSGVTQTPKHLITATGQRVTLRCSPRSGDLSVYWYQQSLDQGLQFLIQYYNGEERAKGNILERFSAQQFPDLHSELNLSSLELGDSALYFCASSGGQGNDKLFFGSGTQLSVL.

The chain links TRBV10-3 to TRBJ1-4; weak D call: TRBD1 (6 bases). CDR1 and CDR2 (germline): ENHRY, SYGVKD. Trimming left V 2 bases short and J 6 bases short, with 16 bases between. The CDR3 consists of 16 residues. The CDR3 DNA reads TGTGCCATCAGTGAGACGAGGGCAGGGGTGGATGAAAAACTGTTTTTT. Translation: CAISETRAGVDEKLFF.

The chain has TRBV7-2 and TRBJ2-7; 7 bases fit TRBD2. Looked up from germline, CDR1 is SGHTA and CDR2 is FQGNSA. Unmatched junction bases numbered 8, after V lost 6 bases and J lost 3 bases. The CDR3 runs to 14 residues. The CDR3 region has the DNA TGTGCCAGCAGGTTCTTACCGGGGGGCTACGAGCAGTACTTC. Its protein is CASRFLPGGYEQYF.

The V gene is TRBV4-2, the J gene TRBJ2-7, with TRBD1 matching 9 bases. J gave up 3 bases and V 2 bases, and 5 bases lay outside the gene matches. The CDR3 runs 15 residues. From germline, CDR1 is LGHNA and CDR2 YNFKEQ. CDR3 protein: CASSQPGQGFYEQYF. DNA of the CDR3: TGTGCCAGCAGCCAACCGGGACAGGGATTCTACGAGCAGTACTTC.

This clone was seen a few times. The rearrangement joins TRBV28 to TRBJ2-7, with TRBD2 identical over 10 bases. V lost 6 bases and J lost 3; bases outside the gene matches: 8. CDR3 length equals 15 residues. Germline CDR1 reads MDHEN; CDR2 reads SYDVKM. The CDR3 nucleotides are TGTGCCAGCAGCTCCCCCCCTAGCGGGAGCTACGAGCAGTACTTC. Translating gives CASSSPPSGSYEQYF.

The CDR3 reads CASKKDLGSLLAATNEKLFF. The CDR3 DNA reads TGTGCCAGCAAAAAGGACTTGGGCAGCCTCCTGGCCGCAACTAATGAAAAACTGTTTTTT. The J gene is TRBJ1-4, the V gene TRBV9, with D hard to call. The CDR3 runs to 20 residues. V dropped 6 bases and J dropped 0 bases, with 27 bases sitting between them. Germline V gene lookup returns CDR1 SGDLS and CDR2 YYNGEE.

This rearrangement joins TRBV29-1 to TRBJ2-1; D may be TRBD2 (5 bases). The CDR3 consists of 10 residues. Trimming pared 3 bases from V and 8 bases from J, leaving 5 bases between. Per the germline V gene, CDR1 is SQVTM and CDR2 is ANQGSEA. CDR3 sequence: CSVDGDEQFF. The DNA for the CDR3 is TGCAGCGTTGACGGGGATGAGCAGTTCTTC.

The chain uses TRBV11-2 and TRBJ2-7; possibly TRBD1 for D (5 bases). V lost 2 bases and J 7 bases, leaving 12 bases between the germline ends. Germline values: CDR1 SGHAT, CDR2 FQNNGV. This CDR3 is built from 13 residues. The CDR3, as DNA: TGTGCCAGCAGCTTAACTCCGACAGAGGAGCAGTACTTC. Its protein product is CASSLTPTEEQYF.